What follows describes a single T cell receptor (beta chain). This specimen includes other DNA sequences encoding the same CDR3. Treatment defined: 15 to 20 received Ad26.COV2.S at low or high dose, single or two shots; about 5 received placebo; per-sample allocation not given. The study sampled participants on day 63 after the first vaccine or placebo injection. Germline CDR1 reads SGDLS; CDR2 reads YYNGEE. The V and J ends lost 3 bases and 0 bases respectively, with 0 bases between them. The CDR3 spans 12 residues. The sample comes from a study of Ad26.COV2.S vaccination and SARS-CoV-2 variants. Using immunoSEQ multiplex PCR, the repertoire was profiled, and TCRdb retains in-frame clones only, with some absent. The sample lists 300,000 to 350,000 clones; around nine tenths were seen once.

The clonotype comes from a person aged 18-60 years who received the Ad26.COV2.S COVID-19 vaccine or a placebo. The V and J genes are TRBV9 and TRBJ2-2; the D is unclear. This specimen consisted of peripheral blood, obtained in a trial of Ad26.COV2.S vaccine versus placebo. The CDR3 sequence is CASSANTGELFF. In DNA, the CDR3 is TGTGCCAGCAGCGCGAACACCGGGGAGCTGTTTTTT.